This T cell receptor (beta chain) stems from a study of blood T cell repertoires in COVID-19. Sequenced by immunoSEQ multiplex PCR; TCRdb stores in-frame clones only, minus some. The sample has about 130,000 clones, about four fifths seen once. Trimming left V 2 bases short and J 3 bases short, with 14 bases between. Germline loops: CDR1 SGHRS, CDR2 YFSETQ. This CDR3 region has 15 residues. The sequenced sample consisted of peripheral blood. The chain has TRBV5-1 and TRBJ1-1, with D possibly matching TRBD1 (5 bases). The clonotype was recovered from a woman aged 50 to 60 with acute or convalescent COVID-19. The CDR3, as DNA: TGCGCCAGCAGCTTCGGTCTAACCAGGGACACTGAAGCTTTCTTT. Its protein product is CASSFGLTRDTEAFF.